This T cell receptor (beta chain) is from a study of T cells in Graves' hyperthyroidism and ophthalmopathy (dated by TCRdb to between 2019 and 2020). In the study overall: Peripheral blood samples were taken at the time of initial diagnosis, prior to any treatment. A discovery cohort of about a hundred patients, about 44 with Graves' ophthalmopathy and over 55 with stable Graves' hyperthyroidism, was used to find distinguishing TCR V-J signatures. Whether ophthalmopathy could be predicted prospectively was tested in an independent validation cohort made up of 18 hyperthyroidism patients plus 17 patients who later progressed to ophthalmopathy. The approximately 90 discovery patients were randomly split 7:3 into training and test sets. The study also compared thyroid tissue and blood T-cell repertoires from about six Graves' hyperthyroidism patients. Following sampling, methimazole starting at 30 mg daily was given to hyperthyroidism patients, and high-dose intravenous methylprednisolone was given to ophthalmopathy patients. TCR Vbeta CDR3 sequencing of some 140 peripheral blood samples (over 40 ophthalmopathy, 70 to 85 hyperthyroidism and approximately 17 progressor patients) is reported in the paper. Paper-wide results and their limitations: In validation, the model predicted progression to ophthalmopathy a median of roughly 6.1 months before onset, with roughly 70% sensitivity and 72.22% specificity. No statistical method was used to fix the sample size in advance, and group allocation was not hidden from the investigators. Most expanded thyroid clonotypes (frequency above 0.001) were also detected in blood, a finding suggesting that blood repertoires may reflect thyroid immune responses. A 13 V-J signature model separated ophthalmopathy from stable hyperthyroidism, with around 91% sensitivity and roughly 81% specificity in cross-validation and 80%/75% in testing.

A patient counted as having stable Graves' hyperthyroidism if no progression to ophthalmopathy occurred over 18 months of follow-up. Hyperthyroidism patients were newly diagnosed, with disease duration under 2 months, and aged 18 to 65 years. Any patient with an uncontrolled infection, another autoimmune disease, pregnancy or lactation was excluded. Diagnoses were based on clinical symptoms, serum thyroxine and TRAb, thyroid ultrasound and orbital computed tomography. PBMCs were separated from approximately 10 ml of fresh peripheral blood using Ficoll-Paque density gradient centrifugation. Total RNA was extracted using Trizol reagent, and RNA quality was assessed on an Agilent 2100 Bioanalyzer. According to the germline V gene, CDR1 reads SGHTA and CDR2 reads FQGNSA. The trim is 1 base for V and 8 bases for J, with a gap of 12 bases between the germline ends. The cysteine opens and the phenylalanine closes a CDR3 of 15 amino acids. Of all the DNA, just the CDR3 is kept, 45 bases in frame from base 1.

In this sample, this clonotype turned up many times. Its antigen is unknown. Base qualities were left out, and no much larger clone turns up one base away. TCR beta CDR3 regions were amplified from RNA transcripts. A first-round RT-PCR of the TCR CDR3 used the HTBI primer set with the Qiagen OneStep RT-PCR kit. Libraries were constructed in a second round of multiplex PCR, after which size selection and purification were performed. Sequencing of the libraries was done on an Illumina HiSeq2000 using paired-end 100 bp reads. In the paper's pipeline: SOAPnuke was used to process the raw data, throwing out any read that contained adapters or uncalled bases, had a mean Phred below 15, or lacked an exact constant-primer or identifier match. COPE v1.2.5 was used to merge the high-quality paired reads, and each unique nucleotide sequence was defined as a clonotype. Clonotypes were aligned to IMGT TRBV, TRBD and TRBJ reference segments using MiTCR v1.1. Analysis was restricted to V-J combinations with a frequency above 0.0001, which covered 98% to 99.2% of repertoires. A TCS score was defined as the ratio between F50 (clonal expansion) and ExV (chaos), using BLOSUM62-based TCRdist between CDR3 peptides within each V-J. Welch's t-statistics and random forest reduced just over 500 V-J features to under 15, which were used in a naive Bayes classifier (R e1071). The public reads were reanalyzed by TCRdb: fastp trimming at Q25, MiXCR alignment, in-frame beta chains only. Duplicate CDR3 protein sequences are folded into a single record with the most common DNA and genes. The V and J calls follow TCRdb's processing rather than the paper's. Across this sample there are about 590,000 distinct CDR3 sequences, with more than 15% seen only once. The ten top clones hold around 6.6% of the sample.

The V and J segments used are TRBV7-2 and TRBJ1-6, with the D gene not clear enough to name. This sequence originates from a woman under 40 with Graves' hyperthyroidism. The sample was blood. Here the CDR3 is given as CASSLGPLGYSPLHF. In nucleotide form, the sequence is TGTGCCAGCAGCTTAGGACCCCTCGGCTATTCACCCCTCCACTTT.